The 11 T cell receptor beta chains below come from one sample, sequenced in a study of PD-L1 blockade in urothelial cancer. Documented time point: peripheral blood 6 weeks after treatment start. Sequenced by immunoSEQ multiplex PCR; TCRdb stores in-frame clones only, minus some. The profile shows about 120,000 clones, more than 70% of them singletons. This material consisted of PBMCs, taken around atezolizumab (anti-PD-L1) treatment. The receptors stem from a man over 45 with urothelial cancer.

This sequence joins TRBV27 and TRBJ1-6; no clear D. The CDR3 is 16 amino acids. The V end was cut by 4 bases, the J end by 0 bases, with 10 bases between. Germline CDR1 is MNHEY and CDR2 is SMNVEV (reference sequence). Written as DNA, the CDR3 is TGTGCCAGCAGTTCCCGACTGGGCTCCTATAATTCACCCCTCCACTTT. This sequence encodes CASSSRLGSYNSPLHF.

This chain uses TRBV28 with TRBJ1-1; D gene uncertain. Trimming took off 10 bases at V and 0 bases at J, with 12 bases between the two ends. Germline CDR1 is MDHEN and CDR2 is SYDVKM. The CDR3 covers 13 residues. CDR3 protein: CATSGVVNTEAFF. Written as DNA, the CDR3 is TGTGCCACTTCCGGGGTGGTGAACACTGAAGCTTTCTTT.

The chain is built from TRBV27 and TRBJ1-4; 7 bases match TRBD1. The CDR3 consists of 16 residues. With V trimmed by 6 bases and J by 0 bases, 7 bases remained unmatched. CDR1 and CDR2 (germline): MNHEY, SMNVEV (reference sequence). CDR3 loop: CASSPGQDPTNEKLFF. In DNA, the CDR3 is TGTGCCAGCAGCCCAGGACAGGACCCAACTAATGAAAAACTGTTTTTT. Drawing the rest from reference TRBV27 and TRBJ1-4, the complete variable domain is EAQVTQNPRYLITVTGKKLTVTCSQNMNHEYMSWYRQDPGLGLRQIYYSMNVEVTDKGDVPEGYKVSRKEKRNFPLILESPSPNQTSLYFCASSPGQDPTNEKLFFGSGTQLSVL.

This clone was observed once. CDR3 sequence: CASSSLAGGYNEQFF. As DNA, the CDR3 is TGTGCCAGCAGTTCACTAGCGGGAGGTTACAATGAGCAGTTCTTC. The chain carries TRBV7-3 and TRBJ2-1, with 12 bases that match TRBD2. There are 15 residues in the CDR3. With 6 bases clipped from V and 4 bases from J, the junction kept 4 bases outside the gene matches. From germline, CDR1 is SGHTA and CDR2 FQGTGA.

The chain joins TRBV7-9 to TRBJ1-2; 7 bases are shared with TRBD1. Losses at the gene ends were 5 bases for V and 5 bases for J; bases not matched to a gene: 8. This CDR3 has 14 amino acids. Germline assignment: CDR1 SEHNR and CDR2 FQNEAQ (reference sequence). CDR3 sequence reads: CASSIGTELYGYTF. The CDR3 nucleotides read TGTGCCAGCAGCATAGGGACAGAACTATATGGCTACACCTTC.

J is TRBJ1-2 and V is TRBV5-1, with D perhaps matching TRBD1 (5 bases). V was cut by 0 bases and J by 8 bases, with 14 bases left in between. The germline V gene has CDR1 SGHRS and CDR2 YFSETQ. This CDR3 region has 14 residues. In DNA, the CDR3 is TGCGCCAGCAGCTTGGAAGGGGCAGGCGTAGGCTACACCTTC. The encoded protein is CASSLEGAGVGYTF.

CDR3 in amino acids: CASSLRGHSNQPQHF. In DNA, the CDR3 is TGTGCCAGCAGTTTACGAGGTCATAGCAATCAGCCCCAGCATTTT. This chain connects TRBV28 to TRBJ1-5, with D unclear. The CDR3 contains 15 residues. Per the germline V gene, CDR1 is MDHEN and CDR2 is SYDVKM. V lost 2 bases to trimming and J lost 0 bases, with 8 bases between them.

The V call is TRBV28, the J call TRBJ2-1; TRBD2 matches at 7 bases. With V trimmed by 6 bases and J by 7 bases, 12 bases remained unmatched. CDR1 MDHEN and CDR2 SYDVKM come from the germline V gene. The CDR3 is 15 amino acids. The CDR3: CASRSATGGWNEQFF. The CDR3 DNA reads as TGTGCCAGCAGGTCAGCTACGGGGGGTTGGAATGAGCAGTTCTTC.

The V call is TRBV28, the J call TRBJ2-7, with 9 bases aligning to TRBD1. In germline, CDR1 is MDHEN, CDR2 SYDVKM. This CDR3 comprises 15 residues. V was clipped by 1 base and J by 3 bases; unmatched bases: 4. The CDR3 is CASSLSGDRDYEQYF. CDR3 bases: TGTGCCAGCAGTTTATCAGGGGACAGGGACTACGAGCAGTACTTC. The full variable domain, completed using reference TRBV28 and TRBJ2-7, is DVKVTQSSRYLVKRTGEKVFLECVQDMDHENMFWYRQDPGLGLRLIYFSYDVKMKEKGDIPEGYSVSREKKERFSLILESASTNQTSMYLCASSLSGDRDYEQYFGPGTRLTVT.

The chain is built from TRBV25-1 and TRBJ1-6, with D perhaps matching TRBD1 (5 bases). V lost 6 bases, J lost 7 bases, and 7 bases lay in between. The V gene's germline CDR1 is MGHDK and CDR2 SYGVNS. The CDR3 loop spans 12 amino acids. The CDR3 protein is CASSSGNSPLHF. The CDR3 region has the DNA TGTGCCAGCAGCTCAGGGAATTCACCCCTCCACTTT.

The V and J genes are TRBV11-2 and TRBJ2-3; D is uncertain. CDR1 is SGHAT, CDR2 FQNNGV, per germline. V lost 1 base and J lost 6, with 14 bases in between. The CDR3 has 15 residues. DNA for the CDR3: TGTGCCAGCAGCTTAGTTGGTTCTAGTGTGGATACGCAGTATTTT. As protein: CASSLVGSSVDTQYF.